Following are 25 T cell receptor beta chains from one sample sequenced in a study of T cells after yellow fever vaccination. TCRdb itself ran the 5' RACE reads through MiXCR, one entry per CDR3 protein. In the table there are around 600,000 distinct CDR3 sequences, roughly an eighth of which are singletons. Sequencing was performed on PBMCs, taken on the day of the yellow fever booster vaccination. These receptor sequences come from a young man who received the YFV17D yellow fever vaccine.

This clonotype was detected many times. The chain uses TRBV29-1 and TRBJ1-1; D gene unclear. The V end was cut by 4 bases, the J end by 3 bases, with 3 bases between. The CDR3 consists of 10 residues. Germline loops: CDR1 SQVTM, CDR2 ANQGSEA. Here the CDR3 DNA reads TGCAGCGTTGTGGACACTGAAGCTTTCTTT. Translated: CSVVDTEAFF.

The chain recombines TRBV20-1 with TRBJ2-5, with 7 bases lining up with TRBD2. Trimming removed 0 bases from V and 5 bases from J; junction bases left unmatched: 6. CDR1 is DFQATT, CDR2 SNEGSKA, per germline (reference sequence). The CDR3 length is 14 residues. The chain's CDR3 is CSAREGEGTETQYF. The CDR3 DNA reads as TGCAGTGCTAGAGAGGGGGAGGGAACGGAGACCCAGTACTTC.

This clonotype was seen repeatedly, ten times or more. The rearrangement joins TRBV7-9 to TRBJ1-1, with D maybe TRBD1 (5 bases). Trimming stripped 4 bases from V and 7 bases from J, with 10 bases between. The CDR3 has 12 amino acids. Germline lookup yields CDR1 SEHNR and CDR2 FQNEAQ (reference sequence). The CDR3 DNA follows: TGTGCCAGCAGCTCACAGGACGGTGAAGCTTTCTTT. Encoded protein: CASSSQDGEAFF.

This clonotype has a handful of counts. J is TRBJ1-6 and V is TRBV14; 7 bases align to TRBD1. After removal of 0 bases from V and 5 bases from J, the junction contained 4 bases not matched to a gene. CDR1 and CDR2 (germline): SGHDN, FVKESK. The CDR3 totals 16 residues. CDR3 sequence reads: CASSQETGEDNSPLHF. In nucleotides, the CDR3 is TGTGCCAGCAGCCAAGAAACAGGGGAGGATAATTCACCCCTCCACTTT.

This clonotype was recorded many times. J is TRBJ2-1 and V is TRBV5-8, with 12 bases fitting TRBD2. The CDR3 contains 16 residues. With 4 bases clipped from V and 0 bases from J, the junction kept 2 bases outside the gene matches. Per germline, CDR1 SGHTS and CDR2 YDEGEE. The CDR3 nucleotides read TGTGCCAGCAGCAAGACTAGCGGGAGCTCCTACAATGAGCAGTTCTTC. Encoded protein: CASSKTSGSSYNEQFF.

This clonotype was counted a few times. V is TRBV20-1 and J is TRBJ1-2, with a weak D call TRBD1 (5 bases). CDR3 length: 14 residues. The V gene's germline CDR1 is DFQATT and CDR2 SNEGSKA (reference sequence). Trimming shortened V by 8 bases and J by 6 bases, and 22 bases separated the two germline ends. CDR3 protein: CSPTKTGRLDGYTF. Written as DNA, the CDR3 is TGCAGTCCAACGAAAACGGGACGGTTGGATGGCTACACCTTC.

This chain joins TRBV7-2 and TRBJ2-1; the match to TRBD2 covers 13 bases. The CDR3 runs to 16 residues. Germline-derived CDR1 and CDR2 are SGHTA and FQGNSA. Germline trimming cut 3 bases from V and 9 bases from J; bases unmatched to any gene: 8. The CDR3 loop is CASSFQGTSGIGEQFF. CDR3 sequence (DNA): TGTGCCAGCAGCTTCCAGGGGACTAGCGGGATCGGTGAGCAGTTCTTC.

This clonotype was recorded only once. V usage is TRBV12-3 or TRBV12-4 and J usage is TRBJ2-5, with D possibly matching TRBD2 (5 bases). The V end lost 3 bases, the J end lost 6 bases, and 11 bases lay between the germline ends. This CDR3 is built from 13 residues. CDR3 DNA: TGTGCCAGCAGTTTCCGGGGTGGGAAGACCCAGTACTTC. It yields the protein CASSFRGGKTQYF.

This clonotype appeared a few times. The CDR3 DNA is TGTGCCAGCAGCCCCATCGGCTACGAGCAGTACTTC. The encoded protein is CASSPIGYEQYF. The chain links TRBV5-6 to TRBJ2-7; D is ambiguous. The CDR3 runs 12 residues. Germline V gene lookup returns CDR1 SGHDT and CDR2 YYEEEE. V was trimmed by 4 bases and J by 3 bases, leaving 8 bases between them.

The J gene is TRBJ2-1, the V gene TRBV23-1, with a weak D call TRBD2 (6 bases). TRBV23-1 is assigned to the ORF class and has an uncertain function. The CDR3 sequence is 13 residues long. Trimming left V 0 bases short and J 7 bases short, with 7 bases between. CDR3 in DNA: TGCGCCAGCAGTCAATCAGGAGGGAATGAGCAGTTCTTC. Protein product: CASSQSGGNEQFF.

The chain uses TRBV5-1 and TRBJ2-1, with 8 bases aligning to TRBD1. The CDR3 covers 14 residues. V was pared by 4 bases and J by 7 bases, with 7 bases of the junction left unmatched. The V gene's germline CDR1 is SGHRS and CDR2 YFSETQ. The CDR3 is CASSPQGAKNEQFF. CDR3 DNA sequence: TGCGCCAGCAGCCCTCAGGGGGCGAAGAATGAGCAGTTCTTC.

V gene TRBV6-2 or TRBV6-3 combines with J gene TRBJ2-7; D could derive from TRBD1 or TRBD2 (6 bases each). There are 14 residues in the CDR3. Trimming shortened V by 6 bases and J by 3 bases, and 15 bases separated the two germline ends. Germline V gene lookup returns CDR1 MNHEY and CDR2 SVGEGT. This CDR3 reads CASSLGGSYYEQYF. The CDR3 nucleotides are TGTGCCAGCAGCCTGGGGGGCTCTTACTACGAGCAGTACTTC.

This clonotype was detected only a few times. The chain links TRBV24-1 to TRBJ2-3; TRBD2 might be the D (6 bases). Germline assignment: CDR1 KGHDR and CDR2 SFDVKD. The germline V and J ends were trimmed by 7 bases and 2 bases, with 9 bases remaining between them. The CDR3 loop spans 13 amino acids. CDR3 loop: CATSGGVTDTQYF. As DNA, the CDR3 is TGTGCCACCAGCGGCGGGGTCACAGATACGCAGTATTTT.

The chain has TRBV7-2 and TRBJ1-2; TRBD1 matches 7 bases. The CDR3 is 13 residues long. Per germline, CDR1 SGHTA and CDR2 FQGNSA. With V trimmed by 4 bases and J by 6 bases, 5 bases remained unmatched. The CDR3 spells CASSYRQGHGYTF. CDR3 bases: TGTGCCAGCAGCTACCGACAGGGCCATGGCTACACCTTC.

This chain joins TRBV24-1 and TRBJ2-5, with D perhaps being TRBD1 or TRBD2 (6 bases each). The CDR3 loop spans 15 amino acids. The germline V gene has CDR1 KGHDR and CDR2 SFDVKD. V lost 3 bases to trimming and J lost 5 bases, with 15 bases between them. CDR3 sequence (DNA): TGTGCCACCAGTGATGAGCTAGGAGGGGGGGAGACCCAGTACTTC. Translated: CATSDELGGGETQYF.

This clonotype has only a few counts. The chain carries TRBV20-1 and TRBJ2-7; D is possibly TRBD2 (6 bases). V was shortened by 5 bases and J by 7 bases, with 21 bases between the two germline ends. There are 14 residues in the CDR3. Germline V gene sequence: CDR1 DFQATT, CDR2 SNEGSKA (reference sequence). The CDR3 here is CSAYGTPHRVEQYF. CDR3 in DNA: TGCAGTGCTTACGGGACTCCCCACCGGGTGGAGCAGTACTTC.

The rearrangement uses TRBV7-8 and TRBJ2-3; the match to TRBD2 covers 7 bases. The CDR3 is 14 amino acids. Germline V CDR1 and CDR2: SGHVS, FQNEAQ. V lost 5 bases and J lost 5; bases outside the gene matches: 7. The CDR3 here is CASSPQTGGDTQYF. CDR3 nucleotides: TGTGCCAGCAGCCCCCAAACGGGAGGAGATACGCAGTATTTT. Filled out from reference TRBV7-8 and TRBJ2-3, the complete variable domain reads GAGVSQSPRYKVAKRGQDVALRCDPISGHVSLFWYQQALGQGPEFLTYFQNEAQLDKSGLPSDRFFAERPEGSVSTLKIQRTQQEDSAVYLCASSPQTGGDTQYFGPGTRLTVL.

The table lists this clonotype with a few counts. This rearrangement joins TRBV5-1 to TRBJ2-5; D unresolved. Between the trimmed V and J ends, which lost 8 bases and 5 bases, there was a span of 4 bases. CDR1 is SGHRS, CDR2 YFSETQ, per germline. There are 9 residues in the CDR3. The CDR3, as DNA: TGCGCCAGTAAGGAGACCCAGTACTTC. Its translation: CASKETQYF.

V is TRBV7-9 and J is TRBJ2-2; either TRBD1 or TRBD2 may fit D (5 bases each). CDR1 is SEHNR, CDR2 FQNEAQ, per germline (reference sequence). CDR3 length: 14 residues. Trimming shortened V by 1 base and J by 7 bases, and 10 bases separated the two germline ends. In nucleotides, the CDR3 is TGTGCCAGCAGCTTAGTGGGGGTCCACGGGGAGCTGTTTTTT. Translation: CASSLVGVHGELFF.

The V call is TRBV10-2, the J call TRBJ2-3; TRBD1 matches 8 bases. Germline CDR1 reads WSHSY; CDR2 reads SAAADI. The CDR3 is made up of 17 amino acids. V shed 5 bases, J shed 3 bases, and the junction held 13 bases outside the gene matches. CDR3 in amino acids: CASSRTLTGVGTDTQYF. DNA of the CDR3: TGCGCCAGCAGTAGAACCTTGACAGGGGTAGGAACAGATACGCAGTATTTT.

This rearrangement joins TRBV6-5 to TRBJ2-2; TRBD2 matches 8 bases. J gave up 4 bases and V 2 bases, and 0 bases lay outside the gene matches. The CDR3 runs to 14 residues. Germline V gene lookup returns CDR1 MNHEY and CDR2 SVGAGI. The CDR3: CASSYGTSTGELFF. The CDR3 nucleotides read TGTGCCAGCAGTTACGGGACTAGCACCGGGGAGCTGTTTTTT.

J is TRBJ2-2 and V is TRBV4-3, with D hard to call. The CDR3 sequence is 14 residues long. Trimming took 1 base from V and 2 from J, leaving 5 bases between them. Germline CDR1 and CDR2: LGHNA and YSLEER. The CDR3 DNA sequence: TGCGCCAGCAGCCAAGCTTTTAACACCGGGGAGCTGTTTTTT. It codes for CASSQAFNTGELFF.

Only a few counts were recorded for this clonotype. J is TRBJ2-3 and V is TRBV27, with D perhaps matching TRBD2 (6 bases). V was pared by 7 bases and J by 1 base, with 15 bases between. This CDR3 is 15 amino acids long. Germline V lookup: CDR1 MNHEY, CDR2 SMNVEV (reference sequence). The CDR3 DNA is TGTGCCAGCACCAAGGAGGGATGGGGCACAGATACGCAGTATTTT. This gives the protein CASTKEGWGTDTQYF.

This clonotype has a count of ten or more. The gene calls are TRBV28 and TRBJ2-1; D is unclear. CDR3 length equals 14 residues. Trimming cost V 6 bases and J 9 bases, with 18 bases left between them. Germline V CDR1 and CDR2: MDHEN, SYDVKM. This CDR3 is CASRVQVAYGEQFF. DNA for the CDR3: TGTGCCAGCAGAGTCCAGGTGGCCTACGGTGAGCAGTTCTTC.

At least ten counts were recorded for this clonotype. The CDR3 reads CASSLPVNTGELFF. In DNA, the CDR3 is TGTGCCAGCAGTTTACCAGTGAACACCGGGGAGCTGTTTTTT. V and J are TRBV28 and TRBJ2-2; D not certain. The length of the CDR3 is 14 residues. Trimming stripped 2 bases from V and 1 base from J, with 5 bases between. The germline V gene encodes CDR1 MDHEN and CDR2 SYDVKM.